The T cell receptor (beta chain) described here comes from a study of T cells expressing NK-cell markers. Study details: According to the study, TCR beta repertoires originated from sorted CD3+CD56+NKG2C+, CD3+CD56+NKG2C- and CD3+CD56-NKG2C+ T cells. Overall study findings and caveats: The leading position in the CD3+CD56-NKG2C+ fraction of several donors also went to these clonotypes.

CDR1 and CDR2 from the germline V gene are MNHNS and SASEGT. The CDR3 extends over 13 amino acids. With respect to this clonotype: Its matching antigen is unknown.

5'RACE template switching with UMIs produced the TCR beta cDNA. From the 5' RACE reads, TCRdb lists one entry per CDR3 protein and no DNA. In total, the table holds roughly 390,000 distinct CDR3 sequences. The chain couples TRBV6-1 to TRBJ2-1. Sequenced input: blood T cells: a sorted CD56 or NKG2C T cell subset, CD4+ or CD8+ T cells, or bulk PBMC T cells (not recorded which). This clonotype originated in a woman aged 50 to 65 in good health. This CDR3 reads CASSEVGYNEQFF.